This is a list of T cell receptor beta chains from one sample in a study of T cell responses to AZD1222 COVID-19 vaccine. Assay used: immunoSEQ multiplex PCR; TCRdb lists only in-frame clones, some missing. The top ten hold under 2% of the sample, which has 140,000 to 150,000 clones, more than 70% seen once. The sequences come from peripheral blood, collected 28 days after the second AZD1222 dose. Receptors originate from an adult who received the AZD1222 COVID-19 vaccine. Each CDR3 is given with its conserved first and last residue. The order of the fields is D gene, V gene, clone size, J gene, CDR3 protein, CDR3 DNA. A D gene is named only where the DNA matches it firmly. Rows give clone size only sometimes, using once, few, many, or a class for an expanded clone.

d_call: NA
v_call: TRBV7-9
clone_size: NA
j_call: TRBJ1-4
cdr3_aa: CASKYQGGEKLFF
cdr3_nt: TGTGCCAGCAAGTATCAGGGTGGTGAAAAACTGTTTTTT

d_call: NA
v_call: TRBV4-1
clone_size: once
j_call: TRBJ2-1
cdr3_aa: CASSQDLSKGGVQFF
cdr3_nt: TGCGCCAGCAGCCAAGATTTGTCTAAGGGGGGAGTACAGTTCTTC

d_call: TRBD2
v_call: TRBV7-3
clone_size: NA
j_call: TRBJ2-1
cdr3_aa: CASSLGSSGYNEQFF
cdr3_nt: TGTGCCAGCAGCTTAGGGTCTAGCGGCTACAATGAGCAGTTCTTC

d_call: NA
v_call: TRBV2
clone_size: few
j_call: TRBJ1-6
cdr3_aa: CASTPRRRTDNSPLHF
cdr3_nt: TGTGCCAGCACACCGAGAAGAAGGACAGATAATTCACCCCTCCACTTT

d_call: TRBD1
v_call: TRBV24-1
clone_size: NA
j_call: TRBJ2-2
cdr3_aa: CATGREGAPGELFF
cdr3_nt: TGTGCCACTGGCAGAGAGGGGGCTCCCGGGGAGCTGTTTTTT

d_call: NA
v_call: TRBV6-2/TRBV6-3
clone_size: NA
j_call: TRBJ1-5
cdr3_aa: CASSYNSRGIQPQHF
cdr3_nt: TGTGCCAGCAGTTATAATTCCCGGGGGATCCAGCCCCAGCATTTT

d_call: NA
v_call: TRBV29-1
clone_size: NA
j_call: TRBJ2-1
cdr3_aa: CSVEVVDIAGGEQFF
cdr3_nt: TGCAGCGTTGAAGTTGTCGACATTGCCGGAGGTGAGCAGTTCTTC

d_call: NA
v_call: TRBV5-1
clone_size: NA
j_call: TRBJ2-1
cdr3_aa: CASSLGGGVDEQFF
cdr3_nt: TGCGCCAGCAGCTTGGGTGGAGGGGTTGATGAGCAGTTCTTC

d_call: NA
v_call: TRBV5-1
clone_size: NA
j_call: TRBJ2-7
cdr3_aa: CASSPRTEPSYEQYF
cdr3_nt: TGCGCCAGCAGCCCGAGAACTGAGCCCTCCTACGAGCAGTACTTC

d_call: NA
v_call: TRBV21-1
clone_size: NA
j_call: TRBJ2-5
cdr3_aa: CASSKGSRAQRETQYF
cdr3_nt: TGTGCCAGCAGCAAAGGGTCTCGGGCCCAGAGGGAGACCCAGTACTTC

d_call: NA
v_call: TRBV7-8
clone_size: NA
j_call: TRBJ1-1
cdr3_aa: CASSSQEDTEAFF
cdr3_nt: TGTGCCAGCAGCTCACAGGAGGACACTGAAGCTTTCTTT

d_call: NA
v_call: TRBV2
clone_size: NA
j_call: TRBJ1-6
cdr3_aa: CASSDGQPGSSPLHF
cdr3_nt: TGTGCCAGCAGTGATGGGCAACCCGGGAGTTCACCCCTCCACTTT

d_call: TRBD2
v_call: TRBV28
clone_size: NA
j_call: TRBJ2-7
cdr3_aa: CASSSGTSGGWDEQYF
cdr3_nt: TGTGCCAGCAGTTCCGGGACTAGCGGTGGTTGGGACGAGCAGTACTTC

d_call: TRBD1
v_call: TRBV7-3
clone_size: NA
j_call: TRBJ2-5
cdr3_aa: CASSLRQGFQETQYF
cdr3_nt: TGTGCCAGCAGCCTCAGACAGGGTTTCCAAGAGACCCAGTACTTC

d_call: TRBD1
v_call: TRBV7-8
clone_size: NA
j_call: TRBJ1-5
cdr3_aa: CASSLAELDRGNQPQHF
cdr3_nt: TGTGCCAGCAGCTTAGCTGAGCTTGACAGGGGCAATCAGCCCCAGCATTTT

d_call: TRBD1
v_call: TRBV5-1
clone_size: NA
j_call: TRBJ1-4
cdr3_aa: CASREQGGGEKLFF
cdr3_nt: TGCGCCAGCCGCGAACAGGGGGGTGGAGAAAAACTGTTTTTT

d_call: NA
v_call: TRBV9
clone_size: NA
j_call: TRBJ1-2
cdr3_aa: CASSSGSYGYTF
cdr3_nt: TGTGCCAGCAGCTCCGGGAGTTATGGCTACACCTTC

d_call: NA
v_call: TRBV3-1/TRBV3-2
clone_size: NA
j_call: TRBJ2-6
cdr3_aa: CASSDPGGGANVLTF
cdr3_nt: TGTGCCAGCAGCGACCCAGGTGGCGGGGCCAACGTCCTGACTTTC

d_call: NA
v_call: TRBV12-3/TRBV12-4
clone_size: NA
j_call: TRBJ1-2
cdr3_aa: CASSLLRGYTF
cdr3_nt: TGTGCCAGCAGTTTATTACGGGGCTACACCTTC

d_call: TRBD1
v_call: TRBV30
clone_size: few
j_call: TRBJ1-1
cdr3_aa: CASTGDNTEAFF
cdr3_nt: TGTGCCTCGACAGGGGACAACACTGAAGCTTTCTTT

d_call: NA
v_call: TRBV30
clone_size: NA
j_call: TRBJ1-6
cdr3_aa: CAWSVHSPLHF
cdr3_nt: TGTGCCTGGAGTGTACATTCACCCCTCCACTTT

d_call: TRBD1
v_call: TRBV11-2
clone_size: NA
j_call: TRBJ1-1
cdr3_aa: CASSLTGGGGYTEAFF
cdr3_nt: TGTGCCAGCAGCCTAACAGGAGGGGGCGGTTACACTGAAGCTTTCTTT

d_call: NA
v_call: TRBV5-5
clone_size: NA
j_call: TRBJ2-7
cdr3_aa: CASSLGYAGEQYF
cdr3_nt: TGTGCCAGCAGCTTGGGCTACGCGGGGGAGCAGTACTTC

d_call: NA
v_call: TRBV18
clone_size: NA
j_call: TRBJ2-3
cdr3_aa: CASSLQGVSADTQYF
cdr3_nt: TGTGCCAGCTCCCTACAGGGAGTCTCGGCAGATACGCAGTATTTT

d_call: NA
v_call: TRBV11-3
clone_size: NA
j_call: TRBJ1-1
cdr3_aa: CASSLGQANTEAFF
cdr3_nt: TGTGCCAGCAGCTTAGGGCAGGCGAACACTGAAGCTTTCTTT

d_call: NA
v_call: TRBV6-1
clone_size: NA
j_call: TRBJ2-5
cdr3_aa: CASSETRDSTQYF
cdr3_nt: TGTGCCAGCAGTGAAACCCGGGACTCGACCCAGTACTTC

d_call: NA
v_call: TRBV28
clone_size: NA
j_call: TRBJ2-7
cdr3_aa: CASSSPRPYEQYF
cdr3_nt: TGTGCCAGCAGTTCCCCCCGTCCCTACGAGCAGTACTTC

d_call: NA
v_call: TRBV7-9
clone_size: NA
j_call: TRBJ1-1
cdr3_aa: CASSLRERATEAFF
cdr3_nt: TGTGCCAGCAGCTTAAGGGAGAGAGCCACTGAAGCTTTCTTT

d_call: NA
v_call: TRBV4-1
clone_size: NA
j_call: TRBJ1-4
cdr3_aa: CASSLRINEKLFF
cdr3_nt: TGCGCCAGCAGCCTTAGGATTAATGAAAAACTGTTTTTT

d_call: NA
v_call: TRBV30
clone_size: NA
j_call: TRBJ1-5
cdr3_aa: CAWTDYSNQPQHF
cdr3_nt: TGTGCCTGGACGGATTATAGCAATCAGCCCCAGCATTTT